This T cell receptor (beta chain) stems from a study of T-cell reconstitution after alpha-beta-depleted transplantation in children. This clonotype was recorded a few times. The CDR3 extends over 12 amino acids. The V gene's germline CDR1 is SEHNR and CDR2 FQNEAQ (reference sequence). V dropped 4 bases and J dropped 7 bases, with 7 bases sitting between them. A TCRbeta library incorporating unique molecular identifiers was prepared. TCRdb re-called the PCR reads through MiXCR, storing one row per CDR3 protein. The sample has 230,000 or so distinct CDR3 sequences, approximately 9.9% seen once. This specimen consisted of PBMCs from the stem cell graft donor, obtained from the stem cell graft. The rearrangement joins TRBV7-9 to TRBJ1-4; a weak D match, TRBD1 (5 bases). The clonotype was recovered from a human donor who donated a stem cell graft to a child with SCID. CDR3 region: CASSSTGEKLFF. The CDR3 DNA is TGTGCCAGCAGCTCCACAGGTGAAAAACTGTTTTTT.